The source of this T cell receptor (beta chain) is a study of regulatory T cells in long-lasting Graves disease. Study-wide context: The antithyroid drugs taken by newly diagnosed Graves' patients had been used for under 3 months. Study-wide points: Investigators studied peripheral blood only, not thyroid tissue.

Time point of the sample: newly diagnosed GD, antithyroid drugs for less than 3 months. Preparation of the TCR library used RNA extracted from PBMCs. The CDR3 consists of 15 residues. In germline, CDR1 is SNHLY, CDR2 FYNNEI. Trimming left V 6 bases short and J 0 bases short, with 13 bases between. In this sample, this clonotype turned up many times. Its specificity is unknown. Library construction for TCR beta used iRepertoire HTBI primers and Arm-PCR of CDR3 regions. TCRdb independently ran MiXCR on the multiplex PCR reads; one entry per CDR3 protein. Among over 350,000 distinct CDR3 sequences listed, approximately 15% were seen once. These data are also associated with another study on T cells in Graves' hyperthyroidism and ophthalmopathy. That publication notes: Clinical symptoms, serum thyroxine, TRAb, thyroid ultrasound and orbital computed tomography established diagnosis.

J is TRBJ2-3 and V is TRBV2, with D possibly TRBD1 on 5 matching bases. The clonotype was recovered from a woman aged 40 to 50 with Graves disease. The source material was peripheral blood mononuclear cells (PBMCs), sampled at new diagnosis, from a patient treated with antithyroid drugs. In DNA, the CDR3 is TGTGCCAGCAGGGAACGGACAACTAGCACAGATACGCAGTATTTT. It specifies CASRERTTSTDTQYF.